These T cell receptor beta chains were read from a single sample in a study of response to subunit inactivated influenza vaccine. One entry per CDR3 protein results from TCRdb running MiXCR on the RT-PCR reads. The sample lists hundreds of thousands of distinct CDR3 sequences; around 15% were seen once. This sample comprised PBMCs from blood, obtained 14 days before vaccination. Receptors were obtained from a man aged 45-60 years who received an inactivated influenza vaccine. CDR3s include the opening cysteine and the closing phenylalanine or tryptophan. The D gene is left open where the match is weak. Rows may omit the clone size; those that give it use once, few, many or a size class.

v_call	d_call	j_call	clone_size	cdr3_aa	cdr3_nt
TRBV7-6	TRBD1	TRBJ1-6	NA	CASSKEPGQGNSPLHF	TGTGCCAGCAGCAAAGAACCGGGACAGGGTAATTCACCCCTCCACTTT
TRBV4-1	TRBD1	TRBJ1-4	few	CASSQALGRTGRTEKLFF	TGCGCCAGCAGCCAAGCGCTCGGGAGGACAGGGCGAACTGAAAAACTGTTTTTT
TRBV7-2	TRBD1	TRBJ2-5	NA	CASRDRGEGETQYF	TGTGCCAGCAGGGACAGGGGTGAAGGAGAGACCCAGTACTTC
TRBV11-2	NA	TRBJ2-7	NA	CASSLGFRQDYEQYF	TGTGCCAGCAGCTTAGGGTTCCGACAGGACTACGAGCAGTACTTC
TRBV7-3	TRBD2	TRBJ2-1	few	CASSATGTSGTYNEQFF	TGTGCCAGCAGCGCAACCGGGACTAGCGGAACCTACAATGAGCAGTTCTTC
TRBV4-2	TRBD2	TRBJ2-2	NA	CASSQGVTSVTGELFF	TGTGCCAGCAGCCAAGGGGTAACTAGCGTCACCGGGGAGCTGTTTTTT
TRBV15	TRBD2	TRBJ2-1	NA	CATSRDRRAGAPYNEQFF	TGTGCCACCAGCAGAGATCGTCGAGCGGGAGCTCCCTACAATGAGCAGTTCTTC
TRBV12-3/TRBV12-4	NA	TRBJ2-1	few	CASSFGVGLGNEQFF	TGTGCCAGCAGTTTCGGGGTTGGGTTGGGCAATGAGCAGTTCTTC
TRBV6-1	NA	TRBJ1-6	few	CASREGVTYNSPLHF	TGTGCCAGCAGGGAAGGGGTGACCTATAATTCACCCCTCCACTTT
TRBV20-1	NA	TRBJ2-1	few	CSLSEGWNEQFF	TGCTCCCTGTCAGAAGGGTGGAATGAGCAGTTCTTC
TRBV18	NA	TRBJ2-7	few	CASSPNLAYSYEQYF	TGTGCCAGCTCACCAAATCTAGCGTACTCCTACGAGCAGTACTTC
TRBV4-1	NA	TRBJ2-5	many	CASSQSGLLETQYF	TGCGCCAGCAGCCAGTCGGGGCTCCTAGAGACCCAGTACTTC
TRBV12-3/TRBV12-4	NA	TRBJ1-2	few	CASSLALGGRSRDYTF	TGTGCCAGCAGTTTAGCCCTTGGAGGAAGATCTAGGGACTACACCTTC
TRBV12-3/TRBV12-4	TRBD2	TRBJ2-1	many	CASSTPYWGGRINEQFF	TGTGCCAGCAGTACACCCTATTGGGGCGGGAGAATCAATGAGCAGTTCTTC
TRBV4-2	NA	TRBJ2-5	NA	CASSQDAARLGTQYF	TGTGCCAGCAGCCAAGATGCTGCCAGATTGGGGACCCAGTACTTC
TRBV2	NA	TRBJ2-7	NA	CASSPRMGGQNSYEQYF	TGTGCCAGCAGCCCTCGAATGGGGGGCCAAAACTCCTACGAGCAGTACTTC
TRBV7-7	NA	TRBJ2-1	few	CASSLGRTPGEQFF	TGTGCCAGCAGCTTAGGTCGCACACCGGGTGAGCAGTTCTTC
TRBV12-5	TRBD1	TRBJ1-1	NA	CASGSGQLNTEAFF	TGTGCTAGTGGCTCGGGACAGTTGAACACTGAAGCTTTCTTT
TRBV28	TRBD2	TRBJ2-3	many	CASPPSGNTDTQYF	TGTGCCAGCCCCCCTAGCGGGAATACAGATACGCAGTATTTT
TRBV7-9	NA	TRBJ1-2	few	CASSPDPFYGYTF	TGTGCCAGCAGCCCCGACCCCTTCTATGGCTACACCTTC
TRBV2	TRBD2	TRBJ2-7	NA	CAIVGRGGRSSYEQYF	TGTGCCATAGTAGGAAGAGGCGGGAGGAGCTCCTACGAGCAGTACTTC
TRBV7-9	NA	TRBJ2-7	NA	CASSSMDEQYF	TGTGCCAGCTCAAGTATGGACGAGCAGTACTTC
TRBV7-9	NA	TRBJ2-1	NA	CASNWRDGIYNEQFF	TGTGCCAGCAACTGGAGGGACGGGATTTACAATGAGCAGTTCTTC
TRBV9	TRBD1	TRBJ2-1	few	CASSGGTGRRVNEQFF	TGTGCCAGCAGCGGAGGGACAGGTAGACGCGTCAATGAGCAGTTCTTC
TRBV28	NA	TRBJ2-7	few	CASSRGWGPYEQYF	TGTGCCAGCAGTCGGGGTTGGGGGCCCTACGAGCAGTACTTC
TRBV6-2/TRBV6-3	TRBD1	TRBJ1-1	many	CASSKTGITEAFF	TGTGCCAGCAGTAAGACAGGGATCACTGAAGCTTTCTTT
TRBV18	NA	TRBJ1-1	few	CASSPLARPNTEAFF	TGTGCCAGCTCACCACTAGCCAGACCGAACACTGAAGCTTTCTTT
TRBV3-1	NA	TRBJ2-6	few	CASSQDRGRSSGANVLTF	TGTGCCAGCAGCCAAGATCGGGGGAGAAGTTCTGGGGCCAACGTCCTGACTTTC
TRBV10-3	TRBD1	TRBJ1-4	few	CAISGTDEKLFF	TGTGCCATCTCCGGGACAGATGAAAAACTGTTTTTT
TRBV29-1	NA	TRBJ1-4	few	CSVRGRRSNEKLFF	TGCAGCGTCCGGGGCCGGAGGAGTAATGAAAAACTGTTTTTT